This T cell receptor (beta chain) was captured by sequencing in a study of graft-versus-host responses after intestinal transplantation. The CDR3 extends over 14 amino acids. Graft tissue was processed to release intraepithelial and lamina propria lymphocytes. Profiling relied on immunoSEQ multiplex PCR, and the TCRdb table lists in-frame clones only, not all of them. The data show 60,000 to 65,000 clones, approximately 88% seen once. The sample holds a few counts of this clone. No antigen is known for it. The study, taken as a whole, reports: Allografts of patients with graft-donor T cell macrochimerism showed high graft-versus-host to host-versus-graft clone ratios. After transplant, early declines in HvG clones were associated with peak levels of circulating GvH clones.

Specimen: ileum tissue, collected 350 to 400 days after transplant. This clonotype was obtained from a human patient who received an intestinal transplant, so some T cells may come from the graft donor. V and J are TRBV21-1 and TRBJ1-3; the table's D gene call, TRBD1, was not cross checked with the DNA. TRBV21-1 is labeled a pseudogene. The CDR3, as DNA: TGTGCCAGTTCATACAGGACCTCTGGAAACACCATATATTTT. Encoded protein: CASSYRTSGNTIYF.